This note documents a single T cell receptor (beta chain) sequence. The sample is drawn from a study of blood T cells in healthy people across ages. Germline V gene data show CDR1 as SEHNR and CDR2 as FQNEAQ (reference sequence). Trimming stripped 0 bases from V and 6 bases from J, with 15 bases between. The CDR3 is 15 amino acids. For the second PCR, which ran for roughly 6 to 12 cycles, a sample-barcoded 5' primer and a J-beta primer mix were used. TCRdb re-derived calls from the 5' RACE reads in MiXCR, one entry per CDR3 protein. The table shows more than 1,400,000 distinct CDR3 sequences, with approximately 38% occurring only once.

The receptor comes from a woman between 18 and 30 years old in good health. The chain combines TRBV7-9 with TRBJ2-7; the D gene could be TRBD1 or TRBD2 (5 bases each). The specimen sequenced was blood. As DNA, the CDR3 is TGTGCCAGCAGCTTAGCGGGAGACGGGGCAGGCGAGCAGTACTTC. It codes for CASSLAGDGAGEQYF.